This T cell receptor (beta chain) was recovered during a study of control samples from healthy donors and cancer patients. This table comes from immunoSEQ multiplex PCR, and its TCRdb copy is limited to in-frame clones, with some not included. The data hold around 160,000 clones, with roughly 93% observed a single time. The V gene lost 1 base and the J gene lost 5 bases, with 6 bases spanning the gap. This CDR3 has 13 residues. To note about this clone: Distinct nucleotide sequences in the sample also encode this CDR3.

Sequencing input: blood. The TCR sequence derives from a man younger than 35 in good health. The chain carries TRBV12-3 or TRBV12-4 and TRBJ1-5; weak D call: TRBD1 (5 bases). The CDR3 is CASSLGGDQPQHF. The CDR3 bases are TGTGCCAGCAGTTTAGGAGGGGATCAGCCCCAGCATTTT.